The present TCR beta chain was sequenced within a study of blood T cell repertoires in COVID-19. About the study: Nucleic acid was either cDNA or gDNA, and it came from T cells, B-cell-depleted T cells, or PBMCs.

J was trimmed by 1 base and V by 4 bases; bases with no gene match: 6. This CDR3 is 15 amino acids long. CDR1 is LGHNA, CDR2 YNFKEQ, per germline. Original processing notes: Amplifying reference gene primers gave estimates of nucleated cell counts. Profiling relied on immunoSEQ multiplex PCR, and the TCRdb table lists in-frame clones only, not all of them. V, J and clone size derive from that table, while D and trimming were established from the DNA sequence. The data show over 200,000 clones, about nine tenths seen once. Specimen: peripheral blood. This chain connects TRBV4-2 to TRBJ2-5; 7 bases map to TRBD2. This TCR came from an older woman with acute or convalescent COVID-19. The CDR3 reads CASSRTRGPQETQYF. CDR3 in DNA: TGTGCCAGCAGCCGGACTAGGGGTCCCCAAGAGACCCAGTACTTC.